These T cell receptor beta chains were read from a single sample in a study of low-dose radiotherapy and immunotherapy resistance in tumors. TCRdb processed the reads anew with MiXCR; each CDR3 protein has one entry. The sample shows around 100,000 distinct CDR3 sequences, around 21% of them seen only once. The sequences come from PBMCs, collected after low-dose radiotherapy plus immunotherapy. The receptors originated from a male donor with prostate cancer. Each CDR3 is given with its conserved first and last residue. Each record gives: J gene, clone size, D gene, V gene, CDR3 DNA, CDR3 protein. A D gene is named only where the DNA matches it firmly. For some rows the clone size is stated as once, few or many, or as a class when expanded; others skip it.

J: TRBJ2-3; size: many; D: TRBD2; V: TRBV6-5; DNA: TGTGCCAGCAGTCCGGGACTAGCGGGGGGACTCACAGATACGCAGTATTTT; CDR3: CASSPGLAGGLTDTQYF
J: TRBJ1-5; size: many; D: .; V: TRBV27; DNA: TGTGCCAGCAGTTTCCTCGGGAATACCAATCAGCCCCAGCATTTT; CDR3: CASSFLGNTNQPQHF
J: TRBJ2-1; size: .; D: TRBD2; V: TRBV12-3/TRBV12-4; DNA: TGTGCCAGCAGCCGCCGTCCCGCCTTTCTTGGGACTAGCGGCGACAATGAGCAGTTCTTC; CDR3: CASSRRPAFLGTSGDNEQFF
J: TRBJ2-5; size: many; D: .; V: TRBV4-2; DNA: TGTGCCAGCAGCCAGGCGGGGGCCCAAGAGACCCAGTACTTC; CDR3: CASSQAGAQETQYF
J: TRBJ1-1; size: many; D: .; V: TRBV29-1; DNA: TGCAGCGTTGGTGGGGAAGGGGTCAACACTGAAGCTTTCTTT; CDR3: CSVGGEGVNTEAFF
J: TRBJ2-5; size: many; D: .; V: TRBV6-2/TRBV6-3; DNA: TGTGCCAGCAATGATCCGGGCATTATTCACCAAGAGACCCAGTACTTC; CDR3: CASNDPGIIHQETQYF
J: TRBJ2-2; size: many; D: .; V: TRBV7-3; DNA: TGTGCCAGCAGCTCGATGGTTCGGAACACCGGGGAGCTGTTTTTT; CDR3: CASSSMVRNTGELFF
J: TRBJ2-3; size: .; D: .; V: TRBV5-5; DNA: TGTGCCAGCAGCTTAGCTCCCCTCACTTCAGATACGCAGTATTTT; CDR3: CASSLAPLTSDTQYF
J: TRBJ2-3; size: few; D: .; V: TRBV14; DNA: TGTGCCAGCAGCAACACCCCAGATACGCAGTATTTT; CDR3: CASSNTPDTQYF
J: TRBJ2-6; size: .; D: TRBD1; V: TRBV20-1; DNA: TGCAGTGCTGCGGACCCACAGGGGGCTTGGGGGGCCAACGTCCTGACTTTC; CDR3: CSAADPQGAWGANVLTF
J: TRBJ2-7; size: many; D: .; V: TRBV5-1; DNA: TGCGCCAGCAGCTCCCGGACACCCTACGAGCAGTACTTC; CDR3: CASSSRTPYEQYF
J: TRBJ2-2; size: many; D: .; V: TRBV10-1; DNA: TGCGCCAGCAGTAATGGGCGTTCGGTCGGGGAGCTGTTTTTT; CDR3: CASSNGRSVGELFF
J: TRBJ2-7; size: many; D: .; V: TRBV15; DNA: TGTGCCACCAGCGCCCTCGGGGCAGGGCACCACGAGCAGTACTTC; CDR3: CATSALGAGHHEQYF
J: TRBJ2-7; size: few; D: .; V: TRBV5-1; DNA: TGCGCCAGCAGCGTGGAAGGGTCCACCTACGAGCAGTACTTC; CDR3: CASSVEGSTYEQYF
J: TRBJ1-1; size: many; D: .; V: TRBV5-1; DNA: TGCGCCAGCAGCTCGTCCCGGGACATGAACACTGAAGCTTTCTTT; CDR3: CASSSSRDMNTEAFF
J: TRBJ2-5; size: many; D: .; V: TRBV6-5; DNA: TGTGCCACCAACAGTCCGTCCCGCCAAGAGACCCAGTACTTC; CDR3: CATNSPSRQETQYF
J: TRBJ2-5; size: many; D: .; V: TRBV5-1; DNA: TGCGCCAGCAGCTTGGGTACGATCAAGGAGACCCAGTACTTC; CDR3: CASSLGTIKETQYF
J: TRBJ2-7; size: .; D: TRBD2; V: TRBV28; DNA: TGTGCCAGCAGTCCTACAAGACTAGCGGGCTGGTTATCCTACGAGCAGTACTTC; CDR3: CASSPTRLAGWLSYEQYF
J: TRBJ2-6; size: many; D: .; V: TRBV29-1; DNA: TGCAGCGTTCCAGGCGGCTCTGGGGCCAACGTCCTGACTTTC; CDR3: CSVPGGSGANVLTF
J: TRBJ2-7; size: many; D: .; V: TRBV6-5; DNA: TGTGCCGGCGCCGACAGGTCCCACGAGCAGTACTTC; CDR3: CAGADRSHEQYF
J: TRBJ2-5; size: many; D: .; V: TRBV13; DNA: TGTGCCAGCAGCTTCGACAGGTCAGAGACCCAGTACTTC; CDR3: CASSFDRSETQYF
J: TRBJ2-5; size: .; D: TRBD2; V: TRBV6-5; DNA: TGTGCCAGCAGCCAGCCGGGACTAGCGGTTCAAGAGACCCAGTACTTC; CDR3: CASSQPGLAVQETQYF
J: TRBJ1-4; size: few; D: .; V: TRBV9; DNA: TGTGCCAGCAGCGTGGCCGGGGCTTACAATGAAAAACTGTTTTTT; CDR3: CASSVAGAYNEKLFF
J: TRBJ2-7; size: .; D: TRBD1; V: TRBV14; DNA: TGTGCCAGCAGCCCCCGGACAGGGATCTACGAGCAGTACTTC; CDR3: CASSPRTGIYEQYF
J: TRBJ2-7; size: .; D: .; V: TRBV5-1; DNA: TGCGCCAGCAGGCAAACAGGTGACGAGCAGTACTTC; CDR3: CASRQTGDEQYF
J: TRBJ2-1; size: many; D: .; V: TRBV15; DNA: TGTGCCACCAGCAGAGGCCGGGACGCCTACAATGAGCAGTTCTTC; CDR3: CATSRGRDAYNEQFF
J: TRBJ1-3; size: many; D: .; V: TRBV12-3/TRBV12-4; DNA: TGTGCCAGCAGTTTACGGCGGTCTGGAAACACCATATATTTT; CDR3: CASSLRRSGNTIYF
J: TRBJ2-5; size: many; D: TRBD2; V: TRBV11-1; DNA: TGTGCCAGCAGCTCGAGGACTAGGAGGGAGACCCAGTACTTC; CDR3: CASSSRTRRETQYF
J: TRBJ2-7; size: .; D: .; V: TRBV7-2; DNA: TGTGCCAGCAGCCCGGCCGGTAACTCCTACGAGCAGTACTTC; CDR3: CASSPAGNSYEQYF
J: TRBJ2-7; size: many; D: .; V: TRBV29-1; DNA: TGCAGCGTTGAAAGCGGTCCCGAGCAGTACTTC; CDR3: CSVESGPEQYF
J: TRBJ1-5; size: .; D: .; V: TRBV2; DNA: TGTGCCAGCAGTGCAGCATATAGCAATCAGCCCCAGCATTTT; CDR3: CASSAAYSNQPQHF
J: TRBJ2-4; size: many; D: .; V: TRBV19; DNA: TGTGCCAGTAGTATGACCGGGAGTCCCAACATTCAGTACTTC; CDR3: CASSMTGSPNIQYF
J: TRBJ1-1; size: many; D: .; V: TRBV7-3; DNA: TGTGCCAGCAGCGGTGTACAGGTGGCGACTGAAGCTTTCTTT; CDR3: CASSGVQVATEAFF
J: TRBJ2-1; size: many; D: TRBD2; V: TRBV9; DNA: TGTGCCAGCAGCATCAGACTAGCCGGGGATTACAATGAGCAGTTCTTC; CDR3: CASSIRLAGDYNEQFF
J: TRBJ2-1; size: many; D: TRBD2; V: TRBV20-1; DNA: TGCAGTGCTAGAGATGAGACTAGCGGCTTGTTTGAGCAGTTCTTC; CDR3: CSARDETSGLFEQFF
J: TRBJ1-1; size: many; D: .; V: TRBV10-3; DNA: TGTGCCATCAGTATTAGTGACGGGGGAACCACTGAAGCTTTCTTT; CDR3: CAISISDGGTTEAFF
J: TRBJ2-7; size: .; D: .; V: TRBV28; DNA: TGTGCCAGCAGTTTAGGCAGCGCCAACCCCCACGAGCAGTACTTC; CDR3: CASSLGSANPHEQYF
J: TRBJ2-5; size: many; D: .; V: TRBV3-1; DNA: TGTGCCAGCAGCTTAGGATTCCAAGAGACCCAGTACTTC; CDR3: CASSLGFQETQYF
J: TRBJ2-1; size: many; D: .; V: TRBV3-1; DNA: TGTGCCAGCAGCCAAGGCGAAGGGGACAATGAGCAGTTCTTC; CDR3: CASSQGEGDNEQFF
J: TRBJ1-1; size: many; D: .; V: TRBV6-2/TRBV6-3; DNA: TGTGCCAGCAGTGAGACCCAGGGAGGTAAAGCTTTCTTT; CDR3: CASSETQGGKAFF
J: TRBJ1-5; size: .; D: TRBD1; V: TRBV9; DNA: TGTGCCAGCAGCGTCGGGACAGGGGTTAGCAATCAGCCCCAGCATTTT; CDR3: CASSVGTGVSNQPQHF
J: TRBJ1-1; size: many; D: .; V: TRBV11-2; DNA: TGTGCCAGCAGCCCGAGGGATAGCGCCTGGACTGAAGCTTTCTTT; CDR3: CASSPRDSAWTEAFF
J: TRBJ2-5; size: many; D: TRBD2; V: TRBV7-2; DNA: TGTGCCAGCAGCTTAAGCGGGACTAGGGGAGAGACCCAGTACTTC; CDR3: CASSLSGTRGETQYF
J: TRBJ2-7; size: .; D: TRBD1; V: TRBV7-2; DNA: TGTGCCAGCAGCTTAGTGGGACAGGGGGCTTTCGAGCAGTACTTC; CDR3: CASSLVGQGAFEQYF
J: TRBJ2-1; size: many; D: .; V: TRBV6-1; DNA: TGTGCCAGCGGGAGGGACATCGAGGGGAATGAGCAGTTCTTC; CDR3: CASGRDIEGNEQFF
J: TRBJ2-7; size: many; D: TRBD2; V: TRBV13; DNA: TGTGCCAGCAGCTTAAACCCTTTTCGGGGGGGCGACTCCTACGAGCAGTACTTC; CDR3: CASSLNPFRGGDSYEQYF
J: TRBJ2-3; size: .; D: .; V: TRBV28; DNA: TGTGCCAGCGGGGGTTACAGGGTAACAGATACGCAGTATTTT; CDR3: CASGGYRVTDTQYF
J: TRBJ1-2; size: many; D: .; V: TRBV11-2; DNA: TGTGCCAGCAGCTCAGTGGCCCAGACAAACCGAGGTTTCTATGGCTACACCTTC; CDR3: CASSSVAQTNRGFYGYTF
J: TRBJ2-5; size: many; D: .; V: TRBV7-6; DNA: TGTGCCAGCAGCTTAGAGGAGCCAAATCAAGAGACCCAGTACTTC; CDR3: CASSLEEPNQETQYF
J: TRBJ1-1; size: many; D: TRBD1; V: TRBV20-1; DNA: TGCAGTGCCCCGGGACAGGGGCTGAACACTGAAGCTTTCTTT; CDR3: CSAPGQGLNTEAFF